These 18 T cell receptor beta chains share one sample of origin, sequenced in a study of T cells in localized non-small cell lung cancer. The repertoire was sequenced with immunoSEQ multiplex PCR; TCRdb's copy has only in-frame clones and lacks some. The top ten clones hold about 2.9% of a sample with 25,000 to 35,000 clones, about 89% of them seen once. The sample consisted of peripheral blood, taken before any cancer treatment. These receptors came from a female donor of 60 years or more with stage I lung adenocarcinoma.

On this clone itself: The germline gene is not matched at one end of the junction; a read error may be the cause. The rearrangement joins TRBV28 to TRBJ2-3, with D perhaps TRBD2 (5 bases). This CDR3 has 11 residues. CDR1 is MDHEN, CDR2 SYDVKM, per germline. The CDR3 here is CASSIGRAPDF. CDR3 coding DNA: TGTGCCAGCAGTATAGGGCGGGCCCCTGATTTT.

The chain recombines TRBV4-3 with TRBJ2-5, with TRBD2 matching 11 bases. This CDR3 comprises 15 residues. Looked up from germline, CDR1 is LGHNA and CDR2 is YSLEER. J was trimmed by 2 bases and V by 3 bases; bases with no gene match: 2. CDR3 sequence: CASSHIAGGQETQYF. For the CDR3, the DNA is TGCGCCAGCAGCCACATAGCGGGAGGGCAAGAGACCCAGTACTTC.

The chain employs TRBV13 and TRBJ1-2; TRBD1 agrees at 9 bases. Germline V gene data show CDR1 as PRHDT and CDR2 as FYEKMQ (reference sequence). The J segment lost 6 bases and the V segment lost 5 bases, leaving 7 bases of the junction unmatched. CDR3 size: 14 residues. CDR3 amino acids: CASSKRQGENGYTF. The CDR3 nucleotides are TGTGCCAGCAGCAAGAGACAGGGGGAAAATGGCTACACCTTC. The whole variable domain, remainder taken from reference TRBV13 and TRBJ1-2, is AAGVIQSPRHLIKEKRETATLKCYPIPRHDTVYWYQQGPGQDPQFLISFYEKMQSDKGSIPDRFSAQQFSDYHSELNMSSLELGDSALYFCASSKRQGENGYTFGSGTRLTVV.

This rearrangement joins TRBV28 to TRBJ2-2; the match to TRBD1 covers 8 bases. This CDR3 is built from 16 residues. The germline V gene has CDR1 MDHEN and CDR2 SYDVKM. Trimming cost V 6 bases and J 1 base; bases outside gene matches: 7. The CDR3 sequence: CASRKGQVRNTGELFF. As DNA, the CDR3 is TGTGCCAGCAGAAAGGGACAGGTCAGGAACACCGGGGAGCTGTTTTTT.

The chain employs TRBV28 and TRBJ1-2; the D gene is possibly TRBD1 (5 bases). CDR3 size: 13 residues. The V end was cut by 6 bases, the J end by 2 bases, with 10 bases between. Germline V gene data show CDR1 as MDHEN and CDR2 as SYDVKM. The CDR3 here is CASRTGPNYGYTF. The DNA for the CDR3 is TGTGCCAGCAGAACAGGACCCAACTATGGCTACACCTTC.

This chain joins TRBV5-6 and TRBJ1-6; no clear D gene. The V end lost 0 bases, the J end lost 8 bases, and 12 bases lay between the germline ends. CDR3 size: 15 residues. Germline-derived CDR1 and CDR2 are SGHDT and YYEEEE. The CDR3 sequence is CASSLGPGMHSPLHF. DNA for the CDR3: TGTGCCAGCAGCTTGGGGCCGGGTATGCATTCACCCCTCCACTTT.

V is TRBV7-2 and J is TRBJ2-1; D remains ambiguous. V lost 3 bases and J 0 bases, leaving 6 bases between the germline ends. CDR1 SGHTA and CDR2 FQGNSA come from the germline V gene. The CDR3 is 14 amino acids. The CDR3 DNA is TGTGCCAGCAGCTTTCCCCTCTCCTACAATGAGCAGTTCTTC. It specifies CASSFPLSYNEQFF.

The chain links TRBV15 to TRBJ2-1, with D possibly matching TRBD2 (7 bases). This CDR3 comprises 15 residues. Germline V lookup: CDR1 LNHNV, CDR2 YYDKDF (reference sequence). The V gene lost 5 bases and the J gene lost 7 bases, with 18 bases spanning the gap. The CDR3 region has the DNA TGTGCCACCAGCGGACTGAACGGGGGGCGGAATGAGCAGTTCTTC. Translating it yields CATSGLNGGRNEQFF.

V is TRBV2 and J is TRBJ1-5, with D hard to call. The CDR3 runs 13 residues. Germline CDR1 reads SNHLY; CDR2 reads FYNNEI. V lost 6 bases and J 3 bases, leaving 9 bases between the germline ends. Here the CDR3 DNA reads TGTGCCAGCAGGATTCACCTCAATCAGCCCCAGCATTTT. Translating gives CASRIHLNQPQHF.

The chain uses TRBV5-1 and TRBJ1-4, with 11 nucleotides matching TRBD1. Germline CDR1 is SGHRS and CDR2 is YFSETQ. This CDR3 has 14 residues. V was pared by 4 bases and J by 7 bases, with 3 bases of the junction left unmatched. CDR3 DNA sequence: TGCGCCAGCAGCAAGGGACAGGGGGTTGAAAAACTGTTTTTT. Translating it yields CASSKGQGVEKLFF.

The V gene is TRBV5-5, the J gene TRBJ1-2; D remains ambiguous. The CDR3 loop spans 15 amino acids. Trimming removed 0 bases from V and 0 bases from J, with 9 bases in between. Looked up from germline, CDR1 is SGHKS and CDR2 is YYEKEE (reference sequence). DNA of the CDR3: TGTGCCAGCAGCTTGGGGCAGGCAACTAACTATGGCTACACCTTC. It yields the protein CASSLGQATNYGYTF.

A single count supports this clone. This rearrangement joins TRBV7-2 to TRBJ2-7, with 9 bases lining up with TRBD2. Germline assignment: CDR1 SGHTA and CDR2 FQGNSA. Unmatched junction bases numbered 7, after V lost 6 bases and J lost 1 base. The CDR3 runs 15 residues. This CDR3 reads CASSPWTSASYEQYF. DNA for the CDR3: TGTGCCAGCAGTCCCTGGACTAGCGCGTCCTACGAGCAGTACTTC.

In this sample, this clone turned up once. The rearrangement links TRBV6-1 to TRBJ1-5; D gene uncertain. This CDR3 is built from 14 residues. The V gene lost 2 bases and the J gene lost 7 bases, with 12 bases spanning the gap. CDR1 and CDR2 (germline): MNHNS, SASEGT. The CDR3 sequence: CASSESGVGQPQHF. CDR3 sequence (DNA): TGTGCCAGCAGTGAATCCGGGGTAGGGCAGCCCCAGCATTTT.

This sequence joins TRBV5-6 and TRBJ2-5, with a weak D call TRBD1 (7 bases). V shed 0 bases and J shed 4 bases, with 13 bases lying between them. The germline V gene encodes CDR1 SGHDT and CDR2 YYEEEE. CDR3 length: 15 residues. Written as DNA, the CDR3 is TGTGCCAGCAGCTTGGCGCCAGGGGGAGGAGAGACCCAGTACTTC. Its translation is CASSLAPGGGETQYF.

The V and J genes are TRBV18 and TRBJ1-1; 7 bases agree with TRBD1. The V gene end was trimmed by 3 bases and the J gene end by 6 bases; junction bases not matched to a gene: 16. The CDR3 loop spans 17 amino acids. CDR1 is KGHSH, CDR2 LQKENI, per germline. CDR3: CASSPGQHLNWNSEAFF. The CDR3 DNA reads as TGTGCCAGCTCACCGGGACAGCATCTAAACTGGAATTCTGAAGCTTTCTTT.

The chain employs TRBV5-1 and TRBJ2-5; TRBD1 is a possible D gene (5 bases). Deletions cut 6 bases from V and 0 bases from J, with 12 bases between. Germline V CDR1 and CDR2: SGHRS, YFSETQ. The CDR3 loop spans 14 amino acids. CDR3 in DNA: TGCGCCAGCACCCAGGGTTTGTACCAAGAGACCCAGTACTTC. Its protein product is CASTQGLYQETQYF.

This rearrangement joins TRBV6-5 to TRBJ2-1; D might be TRBD2 (6 bases). V was pared by 0 bases and J by 1 base, with 7 bases between. CDR1 is MNHEY and CDR2 is SVGAGI in the germline V gene. This CDR3 is built from 15 residues. DNA for the CDR3: TGTGCCAGCAGTTACTCTAGCGGTTCCTACAATGAGCAGTTCTTC. It is translated as CASSYSSGSYNEQFF.

The table lists this clone with a count of one. The chain joins TRBV19 to TRBJ1-2; the D gene is possibly TRBD1 (5 bases). The germline V gene has CDR1 LNHDA and CDR2 SQIVND (reference sequence). CDR3 length: 15 amino acids. The V end lost 3 bases, the J end lost 3 bases, and 14 bases lay between the germline ends. CDR3 in DNA: TGTGCCAGTAGTATGGCGGTACAGGCCTACTATGGCTACACCTTC. The encoded protein is CASSMAVQAYYGYTF.